Following are 3 T cell receptor beta chains from one sample sequenced in a study of OX40 agonist ivuxolimab in advanced cancers. Libraries were prepared by immunoSEQ multiplex PCR; TCRdb keeps only in-frame clonotypes and omits some of them. The table records 30,000 to 45,000 clones, about 81% of them present only once. This specimen was CD4+ or CD8+ T cells sorted from blood, taken in a trial of the OX40 agonist ivuxolimab. The receptor set was obtained from an adult with an advanced solid tumor such as melanoma, head and neck, liver or kidney cancer.

The CDR3 DNA is TGTGCCAGCAGCCGAAACATGAACACTGAAGCTTTCTTT. Protein sequence: CASSRNMNTEAFF. The J gene is TRBJ1-1, the V gene TRBV11-2; no clear D gene. This CDR3 comprises 13 residues. Germline assignment: CDR1 SGHAT and CDR2 FQNNGV. Trimming took off 5 bases at V and 0 bases at J, with 7 bases between the two ends.

This clone was counted once. V is TRBV9 and J is TRBJ2-1; 10 bases match TRBD2. Germline V lookup: CDR1 SGDLS, CDR2 YYNGEE. CDR3 length equals 17 residues. V was clipped by 0 bases and J by 3 bases; unmatched bases: 6. CDR3 residues: CASSVAPSGGRYNEQFF. The CDR3 DNA is TGTGCCAGCAGCGTAGCTCCTAGCGGGGGACGCTACAATGAGCAGTTCTTC.

The chain is built from TRBV4-3 and TRBJ1-1; 9 nucleotides line up with TRBD1. Trimming cost V 3 bases and J 4 bases; bases outside gene matches: 3. Germline V CDR1 and CDR2: LGHNA, YSLEER. CDR3 length equals 14 residues. Written as DNA, the CDR3 is TGCGCCAGCAGCCAGGGACAGGGCACCACTGAAGCTTTCTTT. Its protein product is CASSQGQGTTEAFF.